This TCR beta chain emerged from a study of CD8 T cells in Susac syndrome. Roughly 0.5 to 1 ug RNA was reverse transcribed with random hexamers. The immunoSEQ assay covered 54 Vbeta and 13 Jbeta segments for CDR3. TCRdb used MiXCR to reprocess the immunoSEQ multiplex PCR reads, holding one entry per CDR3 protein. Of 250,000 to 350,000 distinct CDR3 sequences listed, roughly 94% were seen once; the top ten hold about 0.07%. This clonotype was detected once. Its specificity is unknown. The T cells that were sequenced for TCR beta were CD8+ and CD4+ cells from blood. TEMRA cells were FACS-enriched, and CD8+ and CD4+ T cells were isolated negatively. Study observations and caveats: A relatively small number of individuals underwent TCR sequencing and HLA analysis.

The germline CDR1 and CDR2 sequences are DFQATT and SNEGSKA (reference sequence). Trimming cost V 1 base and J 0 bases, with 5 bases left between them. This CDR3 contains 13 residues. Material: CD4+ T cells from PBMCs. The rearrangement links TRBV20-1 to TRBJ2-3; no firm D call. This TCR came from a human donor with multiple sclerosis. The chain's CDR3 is CSARAESTDTQYF. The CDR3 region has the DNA TGCAGTGCTAGAGCAGAAAGCACAGATACGCAGTATTTT.